Listed below are T cell receptor beta chains from one sample, sequenced in a study of blood T cell repertoires in COVID-19. Some clones are missing from TCRdb's copy, which holds only in-frame ones; the method was immunoSEQ multiplex PCR. The sample lists about 320,000 clones, 89% occurring once. The sample comprised PBMCs or T cells enriched from blood (not recorded which). The receptors were gathered from a man aged 55 to 69 who had recovered from COVID-19. Each CDR3 is given with its conserved first and last residue. A D gene is named only where the DNA matches it firmly. Not all rows give a size; the values are once, few, many and, for expanded clones, a class.

clone_size	v_call	j_call	d_call	cdr3_nt	cdr3_aa
.	TRBV2	TRBJ2-1	TRBD2	TGTGCCAGCAGTGACGGCGGGAGTAGCAATGAGCAGTTCTTC	CASSDGGSSNEQFF
.	TRBV9	TRBJ2-1	TRBD1	TGTGCCAGCAGCGTAGGACAGGGGGGATACTACAATGAGCAGTTCTTC	CASSVGQGGYYNEQFF
.	TRBV28	TRBJ2-2	TRBD2	TGTGCCAGCAGTTTGACTAGCGGCACCGGGGAGCTGTTTTTT	CASSLTSGTGELFF
.	TRBV6-5	TRBJ2-1	TRBD1	TGTGCCAGCAGTCCAGACAGGGGGTCCTACAATGAGCAGTTCTTC	CASSPDRGSYNEQFF
.	TRBV5-4	TRBJ1-5	.	TGTGCCAGCAGCTTGTATAATCAGCCCCAGCATTTT	CASSLYNQPQHF
once	TRBV29-1	TRBJ1-1	.	TGCAGCGTTGAAGATAGGGGAGGCACTGAAGCTTTCTTT	CSVEDRGGTEAFF
.	TRBV28	TRBJ2-7	.	TGTGCCACCAGTCCGGGTATCTACGAGCAGTACTTC	CATSPGIYEQYF
.	TRBV7-3	TRBJ2-7	TRBD1	TGTGCCAGCAGCATTACAGGGGGATACTCGTACGAGCAGTACTTC	CASSITGGYSYEQYF
.	TRBV7-2	TRBJ2-7	TRBD2	TGTGCCAGCAGCCAAGGTCTTAGGACTAGCGGGAGTGGCGAGCAGTACTTC	CASSQGLRTSGSGEQYF
.	TRBV28	TRBJ1-2	.	TGTGCCATAATCCAGGGGAGGGGTGGCTACACCTTC	CAIIQGRGGYTF
.	TRBV11-2	TRBJ2-3	TRBD2	TGTGCCAGCAGCTTAACTAGCGGGAGGGCAGATACGCAGTATTTT	CASSLTSGRADTQYF
.	TRBV28	TRBJ2-1	TRBD1	TGTGCCAGCAGCCCACTCGGGACAGGGGTTAATGAGCAGTTCTTC	CASSPLGTGVNEQFF
.	TRBV29-1	TRBJ2-6	.	TGCAGCGTTGAAGGGGGGGCTGGGGCCAACGTCCTGACTTTC	CSVEGGAGANVLTF
.	TRBV7-9	TRBJ1-1	.	TGTGCCAGCAGCTTTAGGGGGTTGGGAGACACTGAAGCTTTCTTT	CASSFRGLGDTEAFF
.	TRBV3-1/TRBV3-2	TRBJ1-5	.	TGTGCCAGCAGCCCCCCCGGGTTAACTCAGCCCCAGCATTTT	CASSPPGLTQPQHF
.	TRBV19	TRBJ2-7	TRBD1	TGTGCCAGTAGTACGGGACAGAACTACGAGCAGTACTTC	CASSTGQNYEQYF
.	TRBV7-2	TRBJ2-1	TRBD1	TGTGCCAGCAGCTCGCGCGGACAGGGAGTCAATGAGCAGTTCTTC	CASSSRGQGVNEQFF
.	TRBV7-3	TRBJ2-7	.	TGTGCCAGCAGCTTACAGGCAGGGGCGGGCTACGAGCAGTACTTC	CASSLQAGAGYEQYF
few	TRBV7-7	TRBJ2-5	.	TGTGCTAGCAGCCCGTCAGGGAGGTCAGAGACCCAGTACTTC	CASSPSGRSETQYF
.	TRBV2	TRBJ2-1	TRBD2	TGTGCCAGCAGTGAATTAGCGGGAGTGGACAATGAGCAGTTCTTC	CASSELAGVDNEQFF
once	TRBV6-5	TRBJ1-1	.	TGTGCCAGCAGTTTCGACAGGAGAATGAACACTGAAGCTTTCTTT	CASSFDRRMNTEAFF
.	TRBV20-1	TRBJ1-2	.	TGCTCTCATCAGGCGCAGTATGGCTACACCTTC	CSHQAQYGYTF
.	TRBV11-3	TRBJ1-1	.	TGTGCCAGCAGCCTCGGGACATCTGAAGCTTTCTTT	CASSLGTSEAFF
.	TRBV28	TRBJ2-7	TRBD2	TGTGCCAGCAGTTCCGGGACTAGGGGTCCCTACGAGCAGTACTTC	CASSSGTRGPYEQYF
once	TRBV3-1/TRBV3-2	TRBJ2-1	TRBD2	TGTGCCAGCAGCCCTTGGACTAGCGGGAGCCTTACTAATGAGCAGTTCTTC	CASSPWTSGSLTNEQFF
.	TRBV12-3/TRBV12-4	TRBJ1-2	TRBD1	TGTGCCAGCAGCACGGGGACAGGGAAAGGCTACACCTTC	CASSTGTGKGYTF
.	TRBV21-1	TRBJ2-7	.	TGTGCCAGCAGCAAAGGTCTACTAGCGGACAGCTCCTACGAGCAGTACTTC	CASSKGLLADSSYEQYF
once	TRBV6-2/TRBV6-3	TRBJ1-1	TRBD1	TGTGCCAGCAGTGGACAGGGGGCCAACACTGAAGCTTTCTTT	CASSGQGANTEAFF
few	TRBV5-5	TRBJ2-2	TRBD2	TGTGCCAGCAGCCCGTGGACTAGTAGCGTGACCGGGGAGCTGTTTTTT	CASSPWTSSVTGELFF
.	TRBV7-9	TRBJ2-1	.	TGTGCCAGCAGCTTGGGGGGAACCTACAATGAGCAGTTCTTC	CASSLGGTYNEQFF
.	TRBV5-1	TRBJ1-1	TRBD1	TGCGCCAGCGGGGGGACAGGGGCTGGGGAAAGTGAAGCTTTCTTT	CASGGTGAGESEAFF
.	TRBV5-1	TRBJ2-7	.	TGCGCCAGCAGCTCGCTAACCGGTGGCTACGAGCAGTACTTC	CASSSLTGGYEQYF
.	TRBV5-1	TRBJ2-5	TRBD1	TGCGCCAGCAGCTTCGGGACAGTCGAAGAGACCCAGTACTTC	CASSFGTVEETQYF
few	TRBV3-1/TRBV3-2	TRBJ1-4	.	TGTGCCAGCAGCCAAAGTTCAGCAACTAATGAAAAACTGTTTTTT	CASSQSSATNEKLFF
.	TRBV7-9	TRBJ2-7	TRBD2	TGTGCCAGCAGCTCCGGACTAGCGGAATACTACGAGCAGTACTTC	CASSSGLAEYYEQYF
.	TRBV28	TRBJ1-5	.	TGTGCCAGCAGTTTAATGGCGGATCAGCCCCAGCATTTT	CASSLMADQPQHF